These 23 T cell receptor beta chains share one sample of origin, sequenced in a study of blood T cells in healthy people across ages. A second roughly 6 to 12 cycle PCR used barcoded and J-beta primers. TCRdb re-analysed the 5' RACE reads in MiXCR, keeping a single row per CDR3 protein. The data show roughly 800,000 distinct CDR3 sequences, roughly 40% seen once. Sample: blood. These receptors were collected from a man aged 18 to 29 in good health.

This clonotype was seen only a few times. The J gene is TRBJ1-1, the V gene TRBV10-3; 7 bases are a match to TRBD1. V trimming: 5 bases; J trimming: 5 bases; junction bases outside the gene matches: 5. Germline CDR1 ENHRY, CDR2 SYGVKD. This CDR3 has 13 amino acids. CDR3 sequence (DNA): TGTGCCATCAGTACCCAGGGGGGGACTGAAGCTTTCTTT. Protein sequence: CAISTQGGTEAFF.

Notes on this clonotype: A much more abundant neighbour one base away suggests this may be a read error. The chain carries TRBV12-3 or TRBV12-4 and TRBJ2-4, with a weak D call TRBD1 (6 bases). The closer fit of TRBJ2-7 to the DNA end suggests the J call may be wrong. The CDR3 runs 15 residues. CDR3 sequence (DNA): TGTGCCAGCAGTGAGATCAGGGGATCGGTTCGCGAGCAGTACTTC. This gives the protein CASSEIRGSVREQYF.

The rearrangement links TRBV12-3 or TRBV12-4 to TRBJ1-5; 8 nucleotides align to TRBD1. V lost 5 bases, J lost 2 bases, and 2 bases stayed unmatched. The CDR3 runs 14 residues. The CDR3 is CASSVQGGNQPQHF. CDR3 DNA sequence: TGTGCCAGCAGTGTACAGGGGGGCAATCAGCCCCAGCATTTT.

This chain joins TRBV5-5 and TRBJ1-2; 10 bases are a match to TRBD1. Germline V CDR1 and CDR2: SGHKS, YYEKEE (reference sequence). There are 14 residues in the CDR3. V was pared by 6 bases and J by 6 bases, with 8 bases of the junction left unmatched. DNA for the CDR3: TGTGCCAGCAACCCCCAAGGGACAGGGGATGGCTACACCTTC. Amino acids: CASNPQGTGDGYTF.

The chain has TRBV12-3 or TRBV12-4 and TRBJ2-5; perhaps TRBD1 as D (6 bases). V gave up 1 base and J gave up 3 bases, with 9 bases separating them. The CDR3 sequence is 14 residues long. In DNA form, the CDR3 reads TGTGCCAGCAGTTTAGAACAGGGTAAAGAGACCCAGTACTTC. This sequence encodes CASSLEQGKETQYF.

The chain uses TRBV7-2 and TRBJ2-7; 9 bases are shared with TRBD1. The tail of the sequence fits TRBJ2-5 better, so the J call may be wrong. The CDR3 has 14 amino acids. Germline CDR1 and CDR2: SGHTA and FQGNSA. The CDR3 DNA follows: TGTGCCAGCGGCTCACAGGGGGCGGAGGAGACCCAGTACTTC. Its protein product is CASGSQGAEETQYF.

This sequence joins TRBV5-1 and TRBJ2-1; tentatively, D is TRBD2 (5 bases). The CDR3 consists of 12 residues. Germline values: CDR1 SGHRS, CDR2 YFSETQ. V lost 4 bases to trimming and J lost 6 bases, with 8 bases between them. The CDR3 bases are TGCGCCAGCAGCCCGGGGTTCAATGAGCAGTTCTTC. The encoded protein is CASSPGFNEQFF. Full variable domain (missing parts from reference TRBV5-1 and TRBJ2-1): KAGVTQTPRYLIKTRGQQVTLSCSPISGHRSVSWYQQTPGQGLQFLFEYFSETQRNKGNFPGRFSGRQFSNSRSEMNVSTLELGDSALYLCASSPGFNEQFFGPGTRLTVL.

This clonotype has a count of ten or more. V is TRBV7-2 and J is TRBJ1-2; the D is unclear. Germline lookup yields CDR1 SGHTA and CDR2 FQGNSA. The CDR3 covers 14 residues. The V end lost 2 bases, the J end lost 4 bases, and 11 bases lay between the germline ends. CDR3 in DNA: TGTGCCAGCAGCTTAATCAGAGCCACCTATGGCTACACCTTC. As protein: CASSLIRATYGYTF.

The chain employs TRBV7-3 and TRBJ2-1, with a possible D match to TRBD1 (5 bases). This CDR3 spans 15 amino acids. Germline CDR1 reads SGHTA; CDR2 reads FQGTGA. Trimming shortened V by 2 bases and J by 4 bases, and 12 bases separated the two germline ends. CDR3 in DNA: TGTGCCAGCAGCTTATTTGACAGACCGTACAATGAGCAGTTCTTC. Translating it yields CASSLFDRPYNEQFF.

The V gene is TRBV10-3, the J gene TRBJ1-2; D remains unclear. This CDR3 comprises 15 residues. Germline assignment: CDR1 ENHRY and CDR2 SYGVKD. V was trimmed by 7 bases and J by 5 bases, leaving 20 bases between them. CDR3 protein: CAITQKETESYGYTF. In DNA, the CDR3 is TGTGCCATCACCCAAAAAGAGACCGAAAGTTATGGCTACACCTTC.

The V gene is TRBV6-5, the J gene TRBJ1-4; 8 bases map to TRBD1. The CDR3 spans 13 residues. Looked up from germline, CDR1 is MNHEY and CDR2 is SVGAGI. J lost 10 bases, V lost 6 bases, and 7 bases had no gene match. CDR3 in amino acids: CASSRGQGGKLFF. In DNA, the CDR3 is TGTGCCAGCAGCCGAGGACAGGGTGGAAAACTGTTTTTT.

This clonotype was picked up a small number of times. The chain employs TRBV4-1 and TRBJ1-1; 9 nucleotides agree with TRBD1. The germline gives CDR1 MGHRA, CDR2 YSYEKL. V shed 4 bases and J 5 bases; nucleotides not matched to a gene: 11. This CDR3 region has 16 residues. The CDR3 loop is CASSPYIGQGLTEAFF. CDR3 DNA: TGCGCCAGCAGCCCCTATATCGGACAGGGGTTAACTGAAGCTTTCTTT.

The rearrangement uses TRBV7-8 and TRBJ2-5; weak D call: TRBD2 (5 bases). This CDR3 spans 15 amino acids. With 0 bases removed from V and 7 bases from J, the gap between germline ends came to 15 bases. Germline lookup yields CDR1 SGHVS and CDR2 FQNEAQ. The DNA of the CDR3 is TGTGCCAGCAGCTTAGCGGCGGCGGGCCCTGCGACCCAGTACTTC. This gives the protein CASSLAAAGPATQYF.

This clonotype appeared a few times. The chain has TRBV7-8 and TRBJ1-4, with D tentatively TRBD1 (6 bases). Germline CDR1 is SGHVS and CDR2 is FQNEAQ. The CDR3 has 15 residues. V was cut by 6 bases and J by 4 bases, with 15 bases left in between. DNA for the CDR3: TGTGCCAGCAGACGAACAGGGATTGTTAATGAAAAACTGTTTTTT. As protein: CASRRTGIVNEKLFF.

As for this clonotype: A read error may produce the germline difference seen at one junction end. This chain joins TRBV9 and TRBJ1-6; 7 bases match TRBD1. Germline-derived CDR1 and CDR2 are SGDLS and YYNGEE. This CDR3 has 16 amino acids. The CDR3 protein is CASSETGSSYNSPPHF. CDR3 nucleotides: TGTGCCAGCAGCGAGACAGGGAGCTCCTATAATTCACCCCCCCACTTT.

This clonotype was seen only a few times. V gene TRBV5-1 combines with J gene TRBJ1-1, with D uncertain. This CDR3 contains 18 residues. The germline V and J ends were trimmed by 2 bases and 3 bases, with 23 bases remaining between them. Looked up from germline, CDR1 is SGHRS and CDR2 is YFSETQ. CDR3 DNA: TGCGCCAGCAGCTTTACCCCGCAAGATGCTGCCCGAGACACTGAAGCTTTCTTT. Translating it yields CASSFTPQDAARDTEAFF.

A note on this clonotype: A clone one base away is much larger, so this may be a read error. J is TRBJ2-3 and V is TRBV12-3 or TRBV12-4, with D possibly matching TRBD2 (6 bases). Trimming removed 7 bases from V and 0 bases from J, with 11 bases in between. This CDR3 has 14 residues. The CDR3 region is CASTLGRSTDTQYF. CDR3 bases: TGTGCCAGCACCCTAGGGAGGAGCACAGATACGCAGTATTTT.

V and J are TRBV12-5 and TRBJ1-5; possible D gene TRBD1, 5 bases. This CDR3 contains 15 residues. Germline CDR1 is LGHNT and CDR2 is FRNRAP. The V end lost 3 bases, the J end lost 7 bases, and 16 bases lay between the germline ends. The CDR3 region is CASGLSGKGRQPQHF. CDR3 in DNA: TGTGCTAGTGGTTTATCAGGGAAGGGACGGCAGCCCCAGCATTTT.

The table lists this clonotype with many counts. The V call is TRBV11-2, the J call TRBJ2-1, with D perhaps TRBD2 (6 bases). Trimming removed 6 bases from V and 4 bases from J, with 16 bases in between. This CDR3 has 15 residues. Germline V gene sequence: CDR1 SGHAT, CDR2 FQNNGV. DNA of the CDR3: TGTGCCAGCAGATACCGGGACTGGGGTTACAATGAGCAGTTCTTC. Translation gives CASRYRDWGYNEQFF.

The J gene is TRBJ2-7, the V gene TRBV11-1, with TRBD1 identical over 10 bases. The DNA end is more similar to TRBJ2-5, so the J call may be wrong. This CDR3 has 23 residues. CDR1 and CDR2 from the germline V gene are SGHAT and FQDESV (reference sequence). The DNA of the CDR3 is TGTGCCAGCAGCTTAGGGAGAGTCGGGGGCCGGGACAGGGGCCCCCATCCTAAAGAGACCCAGTACTTC. Its protein product is CASSLGRVGGRDRGPHPKETQYF.

The chain recombines TRBV5-1 with TRBJ2-3, with 10 bases aligning to TRBD2. The junction had 12 bases not matched to a gene; V was cut back by 2 bases and J by 3 bases. The germline V gene encodes CDR1 SGHRS and CDR2 YFSETQ. The CDR3 contains 18 residues. As DNA, the CDR3 is TGCGCCAGCAGCTTAGGGAGCGGGGGGGCCCGAGCAACAGATACGCAGTATTTT. Encoded protein: CASSLGSGGARATDTQYF.

This clonotype was detected a few times. The genes are TRBV19 and TRBJ1-1; no clear D. CDR1 is LNHDA, CDR2 SQIVND, per germline (reference sequence). Trimming stripped 3 bases from V and 2 bases from J, with 7 bases between. The CDR3 covers 13 residues. The CDR3, as DNA: TGTGCCAGTAGTATCTCTATAAACACTGAAGCTTTCTTT. Its translation is CASSISINTEAFF.

The chain joins TRBV6-1 to TRBJ2-7; possibly TRBD2 for D (6 bases). The V gene's germline CDR1 is MNHNS and CDR2 SASEGT. The CDR3 sequence is 17 residues long. Trimming pared 6 bases from V and 0 bases from J, leaving 21 bases between. CDR3 sequence: CASSGGKLGPFSYEQYF. CDR3 in DNA: TGTGCCAGCAGCGGCGGGAAGCTAGGGCCATTCTCCTACGAGCAGTACTTC.